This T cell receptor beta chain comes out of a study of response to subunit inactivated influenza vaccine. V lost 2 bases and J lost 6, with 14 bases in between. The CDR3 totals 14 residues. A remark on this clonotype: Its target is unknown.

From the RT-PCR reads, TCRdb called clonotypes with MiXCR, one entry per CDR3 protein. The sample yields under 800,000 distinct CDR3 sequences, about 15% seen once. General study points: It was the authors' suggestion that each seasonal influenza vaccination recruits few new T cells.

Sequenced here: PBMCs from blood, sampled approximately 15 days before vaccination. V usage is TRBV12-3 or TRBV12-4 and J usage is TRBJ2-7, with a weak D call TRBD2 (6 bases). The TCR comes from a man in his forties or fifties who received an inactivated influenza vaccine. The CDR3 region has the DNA TGTGCCAGCAGTTTAATCGGGAGTACGAGCGAGCAGTACTTC. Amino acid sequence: CASSLIGSTSEQYF.